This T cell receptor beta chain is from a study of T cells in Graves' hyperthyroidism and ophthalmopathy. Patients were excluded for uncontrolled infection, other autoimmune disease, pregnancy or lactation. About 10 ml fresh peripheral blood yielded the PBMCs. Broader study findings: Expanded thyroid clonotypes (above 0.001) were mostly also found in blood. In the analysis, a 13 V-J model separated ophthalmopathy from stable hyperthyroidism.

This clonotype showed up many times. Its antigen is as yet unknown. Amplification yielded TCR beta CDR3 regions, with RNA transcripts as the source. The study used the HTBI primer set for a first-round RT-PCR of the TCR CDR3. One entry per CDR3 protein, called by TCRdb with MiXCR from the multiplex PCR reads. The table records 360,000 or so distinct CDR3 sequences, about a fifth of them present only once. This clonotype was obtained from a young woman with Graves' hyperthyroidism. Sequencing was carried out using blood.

Written as DNA, the CDR3 is TGTGCCAGCACCGAAGACAGGGGTGACACCATATATTTT. Translation gives CASTEDRGDTIYF. The chain joins TRBV12-3 or TRBV12-4 to TRBJ1-3; 8 positions match TRBD1. V was pared by 7 bases and J by 8 bases, with 7 bases of the junction left unmatched. This CDR3 has 13 amino acids.